This entry concerns a single T cell receptor (beta chain). No antigen is known for it. The CDR3 runs 14 residues. Trimming cost V 5 bases and J 4 bases; bases outside gene matches: 7. Germline CDR1 reads SGHNT; CDR2 reads YENEEA. The sample comes from a study of shared clonotypes between healthy human individuals. Study-wide points: Estimated clonotype richness was generally higher in naive than memory subsets.

The method was immunoSEQ multiplex PCR; TCRdb's version includes in-frame clones alone and lacks a portion of them. The sample records over a million clones, more than 75% being singletons. Sequences were obtained from memory CD4+ T cells from PBMCs. Specified subset: CD45RA-negative fraction. The chain combines TRBV11-3 with TRBJ1-1; TRBD1 matches 7 bases. The sequence derives from a man younger than 35 in good health. Some clones in this sample may be carry-over from other donors' samples. The chain's CDR3 is CASSPIDRVTEAFF. The CDR3, as DNA: TGTGCCAGCAGCCCGATCGACAGGGTCACTGAAGCTTTCTTT.